Below are 4 T cell receptor beta chains sequenced from a single sample in a study of T cell repertoires in cytomegalovirus infection. TCRdb reprocessed the reads with MiXCR, giving one entry per CDR3 protein. The table shows some 900,000 distinct CDR3 sequences, with approximately 32% occurring only once. Their recognized antigens are unknown. The source was cultured CD8+ T cells from PBMCs, collected from culture after CMV antigen stimulation. The source is a human donor in good health (CMV status not recorded). Some clones in this sample may be carry-over from other donors' samples.

This clonotype was seen repeatedly, ten times or more. The chain combines TRBV12-3 or TRBV12-4 with TRBJ1-1, with 10 bases identical to TRBD1. The CDR3 covers 14 residues. The J segment lost 4 bases and the V segment lost 6 bases, leaving 5 bases of the junction unmatched. CDR3 bases: TGTGCCAGCAGCCGCCGGGACAGGGGCACTGAAGCTTTCTTT. Translating it yields CASSRRDRGTEAFF.

This sequence joins TRBV12-3 or TRBV12-4 and TRBJ2-7, with D perhaps matching TRBD1 or TRBD2 (5 bases each). The CDR3 has 14 residues. V gave up 0 bases and J gave up 5 bases, with 11 bases separating them. The CDR3 DNA is TGTGCCAGCAGTTTAGCGGGGGAGTCCCACGAGCAGTACTTC. Residues: CASSLAGESHEQYF.

V is TRBV29-1 and J is TRBJ2-3; 9 bases align to TRBD2. The germline gives CDR1 SQVTM, CDR2 ANQGSEA. The CDR3 sequence is 18 residues long. V was pared by 0 bases and J by 3 bases, with 13 bases of the junction left unmatched. In nucleotides, the CDR3 is TGCAGCGTTGAAGACTTATCAGGTGCGGGGGGGCTTACAGATACGCAGTATTTT. Translating gives CSVEDLSGAGGLTDTQYF.

The gene calls are TRBV29-1 and TRBJ1-4; no definite D call. The V gene's germline CDR1 is SQVTM and CDR2 ANQGSEA. This CDR3 contains 12 residues. Trimming took off 4 bases at V and 3 bases at J, with 6 bases between the two ends. The CDR3 reads CSVAISNEKLFF. CDR3 sequence (DNA): TGCAGCGTTGCAATTTCTAATGAAAAACTGTTTTTT.